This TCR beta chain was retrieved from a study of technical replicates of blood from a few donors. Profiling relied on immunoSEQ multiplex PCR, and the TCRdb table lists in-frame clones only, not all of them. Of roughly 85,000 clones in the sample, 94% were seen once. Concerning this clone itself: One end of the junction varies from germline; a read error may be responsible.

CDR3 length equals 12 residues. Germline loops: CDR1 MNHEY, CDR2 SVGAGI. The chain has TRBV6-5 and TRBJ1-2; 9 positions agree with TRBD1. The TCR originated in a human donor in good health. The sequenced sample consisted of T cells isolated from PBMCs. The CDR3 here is CASSYSGDRVFF. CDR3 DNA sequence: TGTGCCAGCAGTTACTCGGGGGACAGGGTCTTCTTC.